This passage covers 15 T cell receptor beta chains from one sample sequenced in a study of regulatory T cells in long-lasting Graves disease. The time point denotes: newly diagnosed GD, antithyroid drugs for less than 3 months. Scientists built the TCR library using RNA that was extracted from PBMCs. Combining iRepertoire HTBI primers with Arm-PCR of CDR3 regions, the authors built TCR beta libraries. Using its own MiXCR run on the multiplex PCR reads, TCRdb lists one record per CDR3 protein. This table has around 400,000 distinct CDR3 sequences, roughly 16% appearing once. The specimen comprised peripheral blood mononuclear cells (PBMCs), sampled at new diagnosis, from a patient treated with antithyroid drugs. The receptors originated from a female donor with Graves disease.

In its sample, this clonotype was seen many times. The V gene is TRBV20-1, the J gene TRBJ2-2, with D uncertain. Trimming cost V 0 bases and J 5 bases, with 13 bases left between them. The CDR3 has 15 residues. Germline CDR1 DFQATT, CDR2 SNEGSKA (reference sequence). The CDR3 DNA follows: TGCAGTGCTAGAGATGTGAGACTCGATACCGGGGAGCTGTTTTTT. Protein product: CSARDVRLDTGELFF.

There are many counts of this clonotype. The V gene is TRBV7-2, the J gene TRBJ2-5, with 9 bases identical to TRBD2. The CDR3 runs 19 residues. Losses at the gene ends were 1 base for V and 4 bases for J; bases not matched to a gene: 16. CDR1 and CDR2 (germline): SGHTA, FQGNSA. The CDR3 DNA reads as TGTGCCAGCAGCTTAGACGGGTTAGCGGGAGTCCGCCTCGGAGAGACCCAGTACTTC. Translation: CASSLDGLAGVRLGETQYF.

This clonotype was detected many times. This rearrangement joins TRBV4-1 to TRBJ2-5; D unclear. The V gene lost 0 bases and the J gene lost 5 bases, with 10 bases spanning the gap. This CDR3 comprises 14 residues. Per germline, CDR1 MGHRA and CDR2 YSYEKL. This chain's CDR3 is CASSQETRSETQYF. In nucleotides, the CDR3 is TGCGCCAGCAGCCAAGAAACTCGAAGCGAGACCCAGTACTTC.

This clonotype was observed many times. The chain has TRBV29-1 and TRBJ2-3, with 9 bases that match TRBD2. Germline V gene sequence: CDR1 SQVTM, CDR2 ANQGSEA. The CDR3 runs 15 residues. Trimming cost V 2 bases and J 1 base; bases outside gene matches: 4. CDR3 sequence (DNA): TGCAGCGTTGAACGTCTAGCGGGACGCACAGATACGCAGTATTTT. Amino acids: CSVERLAGRTDTQYF.

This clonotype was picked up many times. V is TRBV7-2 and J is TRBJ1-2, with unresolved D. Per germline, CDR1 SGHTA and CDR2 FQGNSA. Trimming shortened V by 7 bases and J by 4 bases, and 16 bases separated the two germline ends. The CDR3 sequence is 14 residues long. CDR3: CASTPAGRSYGYTF. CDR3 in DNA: TGTGCCAGCACCCCGGCGGGTAGATCCTATGGCTACACCTTC. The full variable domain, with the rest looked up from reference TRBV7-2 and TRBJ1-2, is GAGVSQSPSNKVTEKGKDVELRCDPISGHTALYWYRQSLGQGLEFLIYFQGNSAPDKSGLPSDRFSAERTGGSVSTLTIQRTQQEDSAVYLCASTPAGRSYGYTFGSGTRLTVV.

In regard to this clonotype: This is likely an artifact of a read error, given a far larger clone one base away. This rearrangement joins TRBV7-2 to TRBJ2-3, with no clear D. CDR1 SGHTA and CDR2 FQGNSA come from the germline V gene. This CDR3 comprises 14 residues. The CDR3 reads CACSLSTVTDTQYF. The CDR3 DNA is TGTGCCTGCAGCTTGTCGACTGTCACAGATACGCAGTATTTT.

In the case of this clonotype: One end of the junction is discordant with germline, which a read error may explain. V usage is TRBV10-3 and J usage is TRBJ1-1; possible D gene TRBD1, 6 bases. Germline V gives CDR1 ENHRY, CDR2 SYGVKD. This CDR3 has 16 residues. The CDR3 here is CAVRGPRGAPRTEAFF. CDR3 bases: TGTGCCGTCAGGGGACCGCGGGGGGCGCCTAGAACTGAAGCTTTCTTT.

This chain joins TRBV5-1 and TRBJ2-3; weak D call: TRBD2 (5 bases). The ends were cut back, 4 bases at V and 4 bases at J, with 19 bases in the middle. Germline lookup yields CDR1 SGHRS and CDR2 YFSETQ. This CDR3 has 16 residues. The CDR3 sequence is CASSLGSGPRADTQYF. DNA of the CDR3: TGCGCCAGCAGCCTTGGGTCTGGGCCGAGGGCAGATACGCAGTATTTT.

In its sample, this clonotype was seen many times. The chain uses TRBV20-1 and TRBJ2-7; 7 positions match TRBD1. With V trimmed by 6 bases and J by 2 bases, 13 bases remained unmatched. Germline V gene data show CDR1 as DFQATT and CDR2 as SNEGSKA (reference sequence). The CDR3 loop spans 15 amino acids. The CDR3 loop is CSARAGGRVTYEQYF. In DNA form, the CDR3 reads TGCAGTGCCCGGGCAGGGGGACGTGTGACCTACGAGCAGTACTTC.

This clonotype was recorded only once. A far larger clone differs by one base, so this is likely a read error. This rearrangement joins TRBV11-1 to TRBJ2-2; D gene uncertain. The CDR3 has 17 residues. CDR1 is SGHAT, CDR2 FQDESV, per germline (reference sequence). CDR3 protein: CASSLGFAVGNAGELFF. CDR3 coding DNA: TGTGCCAGCAGCTTAGGGTTCGCGGTAGGGAACGCCGGGGAGCTGTTTTTT. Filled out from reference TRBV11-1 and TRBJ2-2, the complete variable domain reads EAEVAQSPRYKITEKSQAVAFWCDPISGHATLYWYRQILGQGPELLVQFQDESVVDDSQLPKDRFSAERLKGVDSTLKIQPAELGDSAMYLCASSLGFAVGNAGELFFGEGSRLTVL.

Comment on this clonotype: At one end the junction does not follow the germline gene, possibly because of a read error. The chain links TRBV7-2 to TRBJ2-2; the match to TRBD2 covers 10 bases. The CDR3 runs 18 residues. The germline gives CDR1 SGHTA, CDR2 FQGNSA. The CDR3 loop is CASSLILAGGRPTEELFF. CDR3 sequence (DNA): TGTGCCAGCAGCTTAATCTTAGCGGGAGGACGTCCCACCGAGGAGCTGTTTTTT.

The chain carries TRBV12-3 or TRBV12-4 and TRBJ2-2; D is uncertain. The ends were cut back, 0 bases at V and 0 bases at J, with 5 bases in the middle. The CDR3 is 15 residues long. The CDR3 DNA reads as TGTGCCAGCAGTTTAGCGACACCGAACACCGGGGAGCTGTTTTTT. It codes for CASSLATPNTGELFF.

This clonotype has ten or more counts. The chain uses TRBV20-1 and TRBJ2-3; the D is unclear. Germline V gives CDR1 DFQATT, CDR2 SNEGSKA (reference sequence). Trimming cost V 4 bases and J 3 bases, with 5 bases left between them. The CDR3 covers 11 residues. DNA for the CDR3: TGCAGTGCTACGGGTACAGATACGCAGTATTTT. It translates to CSATGTDTQYF.

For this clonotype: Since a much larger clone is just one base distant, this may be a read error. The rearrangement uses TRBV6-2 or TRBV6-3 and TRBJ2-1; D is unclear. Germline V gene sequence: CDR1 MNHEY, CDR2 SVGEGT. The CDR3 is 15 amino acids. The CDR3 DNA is TGTGCCAGCACCGAAAGGCGGAACCCGAACAATGGGCAGTTCTTC. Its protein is CASTERRNPNNGQFF.

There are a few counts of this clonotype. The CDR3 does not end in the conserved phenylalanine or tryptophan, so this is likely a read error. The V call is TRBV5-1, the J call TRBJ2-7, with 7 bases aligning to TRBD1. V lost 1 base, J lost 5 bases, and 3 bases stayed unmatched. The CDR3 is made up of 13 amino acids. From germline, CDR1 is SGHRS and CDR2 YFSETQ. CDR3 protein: CASSLYRGHEQYL. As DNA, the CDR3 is TGCGCCAGCAGCTTGTACAGGGGCCACGAGCAGTACCTC.